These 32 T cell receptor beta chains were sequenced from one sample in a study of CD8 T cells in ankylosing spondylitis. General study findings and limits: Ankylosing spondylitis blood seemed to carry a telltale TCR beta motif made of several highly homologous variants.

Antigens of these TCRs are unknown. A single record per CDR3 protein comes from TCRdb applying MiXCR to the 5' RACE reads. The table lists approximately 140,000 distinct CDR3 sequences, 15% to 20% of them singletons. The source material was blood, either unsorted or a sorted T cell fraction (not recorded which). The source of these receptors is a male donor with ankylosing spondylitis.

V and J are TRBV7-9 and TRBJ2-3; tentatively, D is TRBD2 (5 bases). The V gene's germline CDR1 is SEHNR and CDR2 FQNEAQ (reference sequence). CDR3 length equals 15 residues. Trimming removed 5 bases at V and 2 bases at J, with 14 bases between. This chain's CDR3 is CASSQLAGFTDTQYF. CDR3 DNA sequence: TGTGCCAGCAGCCAGCTAGCCGGCTTCACAGATACGCAGTATTTT.

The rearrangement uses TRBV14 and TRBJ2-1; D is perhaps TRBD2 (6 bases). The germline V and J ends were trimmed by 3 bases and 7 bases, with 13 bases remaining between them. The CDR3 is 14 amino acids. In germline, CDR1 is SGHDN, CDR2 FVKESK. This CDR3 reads CASSHWTGGNEQFF. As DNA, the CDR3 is TGTGCCAGCAGCCATTGGACTGGGGGGAATGAGCAGTTCTTC.

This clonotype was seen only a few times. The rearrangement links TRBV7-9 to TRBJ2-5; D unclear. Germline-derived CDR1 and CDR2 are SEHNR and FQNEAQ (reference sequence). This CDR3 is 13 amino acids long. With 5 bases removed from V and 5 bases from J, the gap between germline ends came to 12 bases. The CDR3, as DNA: TGTGCCAGCAGCACCAGCGTCCGGGAGACCCAGTACTTC. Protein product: CASSTSVRETQYF.

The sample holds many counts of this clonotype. This chain's CDR3 is CATLRAGTETQYF. The CDR3 DNA sequence: TGTGCCACCTTACGGGCGGGGACAGAGACCCAGTACTTC. The rearrangement uses TRBV24-1 and TRBJ2-5; D perhaps matches TRBD2 (6 bases). CDR1 and CDR2 from the germline V gene are KGHDR and SFDVKD. The CDR3 has 13 residues. The ends were cut back, 9 bases at V and 4 bases at J, with 14 bases in the middle.

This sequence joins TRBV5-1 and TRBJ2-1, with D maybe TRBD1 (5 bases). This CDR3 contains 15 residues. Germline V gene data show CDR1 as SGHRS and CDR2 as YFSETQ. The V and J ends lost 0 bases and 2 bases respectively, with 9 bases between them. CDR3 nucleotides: TGCGCCAGCAGCTTGGACAGGCGAACCTACAATGAGCAGTTCTTC. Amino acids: CASSLDRRTYNEQFF.

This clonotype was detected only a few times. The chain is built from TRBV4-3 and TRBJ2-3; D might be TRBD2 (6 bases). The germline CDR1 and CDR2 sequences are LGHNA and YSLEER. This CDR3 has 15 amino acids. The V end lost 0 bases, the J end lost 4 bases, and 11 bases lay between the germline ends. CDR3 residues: CASSQDLRLADTQYF. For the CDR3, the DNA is TGCGCCAGCAGCCAAGATCTGAGACTAGCAGATACGCAGTATTTT.

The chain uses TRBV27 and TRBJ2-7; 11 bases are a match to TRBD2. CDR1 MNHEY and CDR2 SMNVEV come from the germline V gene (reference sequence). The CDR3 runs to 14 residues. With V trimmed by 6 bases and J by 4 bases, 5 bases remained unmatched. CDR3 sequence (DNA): TGTGCCAGCAGAATAGCGGGAGGGTCTTACGAGCAGTACTTC. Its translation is CASRIAGGSYEQYF.

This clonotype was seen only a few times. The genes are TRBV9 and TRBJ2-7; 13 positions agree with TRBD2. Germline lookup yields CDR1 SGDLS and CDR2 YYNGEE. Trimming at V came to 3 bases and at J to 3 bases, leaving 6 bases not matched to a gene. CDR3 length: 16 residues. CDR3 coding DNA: TGTGCCAGCAGCGCCGGGACTAGCGGGACAGGCTACGAGCAGTACTTC. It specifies CASSAGTSGTGYEQYF.

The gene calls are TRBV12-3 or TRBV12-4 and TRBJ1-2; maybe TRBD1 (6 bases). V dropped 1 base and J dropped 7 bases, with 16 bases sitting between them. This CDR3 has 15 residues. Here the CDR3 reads CASSLGPGALVGYTF. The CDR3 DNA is TGTGCCAGCAGTTTAGGTCCGGGGGCCCTTGTTGGCTACACCTTC.

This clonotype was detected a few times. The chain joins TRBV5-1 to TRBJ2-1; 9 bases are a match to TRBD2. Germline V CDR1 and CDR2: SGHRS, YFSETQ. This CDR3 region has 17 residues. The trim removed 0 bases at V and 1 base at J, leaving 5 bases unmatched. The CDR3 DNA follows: TGCGCCAGCAGCTTGGGCGGGAGGGCCATGTCCTACAATGAGCAGTTCTTC. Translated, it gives CASSLGGRAMSYNEQFF.

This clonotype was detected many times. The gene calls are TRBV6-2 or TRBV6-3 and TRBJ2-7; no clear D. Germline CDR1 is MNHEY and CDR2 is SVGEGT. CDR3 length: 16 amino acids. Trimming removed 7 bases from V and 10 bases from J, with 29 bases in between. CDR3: CASTSARVGHITDQYF. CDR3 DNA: TGTGCCAGCACGTCAGCTCGGGTAGGCCATATCACCGACCAGTACTTC.

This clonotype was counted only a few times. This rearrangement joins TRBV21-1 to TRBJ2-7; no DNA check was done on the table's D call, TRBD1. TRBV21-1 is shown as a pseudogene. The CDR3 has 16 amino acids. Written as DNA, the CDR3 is TGTGCCAGCAGCCCCCCGGGGGCCAGCGACTCCTACGAGCAGTACTTC. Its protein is CASSPPGASDSYEQYF.

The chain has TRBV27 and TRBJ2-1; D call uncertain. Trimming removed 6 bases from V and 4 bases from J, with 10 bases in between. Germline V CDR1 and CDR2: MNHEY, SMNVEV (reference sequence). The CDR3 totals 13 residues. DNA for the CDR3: TGTGCCAGCAGCCCCCCGTCTTACAATGAGCAGTTCTTC. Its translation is CASSPPSYNEQFF.

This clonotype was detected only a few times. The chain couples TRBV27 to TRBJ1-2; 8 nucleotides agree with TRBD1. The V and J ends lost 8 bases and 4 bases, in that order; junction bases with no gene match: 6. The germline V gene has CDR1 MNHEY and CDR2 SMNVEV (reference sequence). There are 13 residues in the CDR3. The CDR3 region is CASSGQGGYGYTF. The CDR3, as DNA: TGTGCCAGCTCTGGACAGGGAGGCTATGGCTACACCTTC.

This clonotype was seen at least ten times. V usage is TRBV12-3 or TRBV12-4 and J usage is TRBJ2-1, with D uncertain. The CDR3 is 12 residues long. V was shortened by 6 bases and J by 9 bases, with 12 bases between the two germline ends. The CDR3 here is CASRPTASEQFF. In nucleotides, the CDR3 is TGTGCCAGCAGACCGACGGCCAGTGAGCAGTTCTTC.

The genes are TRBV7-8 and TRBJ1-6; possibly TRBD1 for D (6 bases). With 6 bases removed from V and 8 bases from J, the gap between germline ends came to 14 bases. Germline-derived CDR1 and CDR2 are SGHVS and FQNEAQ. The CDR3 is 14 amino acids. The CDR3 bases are TGTGCCAGCAGGGATCGACAGGTGGATTCACCCCTCCACTTT. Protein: CASRDRQVDSPLHF.

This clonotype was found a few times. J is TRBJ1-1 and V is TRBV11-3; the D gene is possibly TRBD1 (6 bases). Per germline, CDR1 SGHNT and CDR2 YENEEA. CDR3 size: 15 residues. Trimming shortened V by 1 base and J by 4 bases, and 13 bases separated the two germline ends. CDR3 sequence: CASSLVHRVRTEAFF. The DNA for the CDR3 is TGTGCCAGCAGCTTAGTTCACAGGGTGCGCACTGAAGCTTTCTTT.

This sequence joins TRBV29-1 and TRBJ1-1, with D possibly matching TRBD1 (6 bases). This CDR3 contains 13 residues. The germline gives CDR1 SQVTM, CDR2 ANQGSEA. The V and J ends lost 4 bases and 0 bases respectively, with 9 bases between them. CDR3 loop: CSVGGALNTEAFF. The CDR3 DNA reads TGCAGCGTTGGGGGGGCTTTGAACACTGAAGCTTTCTTT. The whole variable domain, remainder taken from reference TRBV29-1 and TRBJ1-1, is SAVISQKPSRDICQRGTSLTIQCQVDSQVTMMFWYRQQPGQSLTLIATANQGSEATYESGFVIDKFPISRPNLTFSTLTVSNMSPEDSSIYLCSVGGALNTEAFFGQGTRLTVV.

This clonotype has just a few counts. CDR3 DNA: TGCAGTGCAACGGGAGAAGGCTACGAGCAGTACTTC. As protein: CSATGEGYEQYF. The rearrangement links TRBV20-1 to TRBJ2-7; possibly TRBD2 for D (6 bases). Germline CDR1 reads DFQATT; CDR2 reads SNEGSKA (reference sequence). The CDR3 runs 12 residues. V was shortened by 6 bases and J by 3 bases, with 12 bases between the two germline ends.

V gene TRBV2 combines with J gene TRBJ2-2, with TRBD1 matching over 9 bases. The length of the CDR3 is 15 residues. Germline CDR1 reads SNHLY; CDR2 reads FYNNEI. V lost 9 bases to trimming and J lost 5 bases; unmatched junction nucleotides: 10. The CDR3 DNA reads TGTGCCAGTAAATCCAGGGACAGGGCTACCGGGGAGCTGTTTTTT. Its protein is CASKSRDRATGELFF.

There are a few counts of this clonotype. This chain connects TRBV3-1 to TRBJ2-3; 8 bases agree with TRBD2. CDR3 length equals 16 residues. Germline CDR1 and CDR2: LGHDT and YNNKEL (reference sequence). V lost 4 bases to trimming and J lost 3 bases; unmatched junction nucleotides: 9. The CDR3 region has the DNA TGTGCCAGCAGCCGTAGCGGGATGGGGAGAACAGATACGCAGTATTTT. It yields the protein CASSRSGMGRTDTQYF.

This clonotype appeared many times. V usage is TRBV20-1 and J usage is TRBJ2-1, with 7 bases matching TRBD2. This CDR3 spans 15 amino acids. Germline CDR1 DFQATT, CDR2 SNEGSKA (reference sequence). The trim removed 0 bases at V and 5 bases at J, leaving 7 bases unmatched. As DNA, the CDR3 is TGCAGTGCTAGAGATCTCCTAGCGGACAACAATGAGCAGTTCTTC. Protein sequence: CSARDLLADNNEQFF.

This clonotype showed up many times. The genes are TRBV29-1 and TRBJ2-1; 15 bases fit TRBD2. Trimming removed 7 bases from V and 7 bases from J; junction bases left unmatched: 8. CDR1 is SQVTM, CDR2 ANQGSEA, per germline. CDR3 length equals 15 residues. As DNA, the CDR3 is TGCAGCGGGAAGGGACTAGCGGGAGGCAATAATGAGCAGTTCTTC. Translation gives CSGKGLAGGNNEQFF.

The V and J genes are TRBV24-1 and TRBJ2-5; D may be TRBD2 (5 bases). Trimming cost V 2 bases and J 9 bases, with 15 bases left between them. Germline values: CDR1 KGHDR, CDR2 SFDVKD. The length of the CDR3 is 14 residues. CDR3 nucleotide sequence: TGTGCCACCAGTGATTATGGGGTTTCGGAGGCCCAGTACTTC. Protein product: CATSDYGVSEAQYF.

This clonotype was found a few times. The CDR3 here is CASSLAQTYEQYF. The CDR3 DNA reads TGCGCCAGCAGCTTGGCGCAGACCTACGAGCAGTACTTC. The chain joins TRBV5-1 to TRBJ2-7; D remains ambiguous. CDR3 length equals 13 residues. V lost 0 bases, J lost 2 bases, and 6 bases lay in between. Looked up from germline, CDR1 is SGHRS and CDR2 is YFSETQ.

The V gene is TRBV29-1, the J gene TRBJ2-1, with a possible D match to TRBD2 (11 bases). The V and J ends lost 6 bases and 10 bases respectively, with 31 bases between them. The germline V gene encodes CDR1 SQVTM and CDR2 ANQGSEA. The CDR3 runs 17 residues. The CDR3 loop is CSVTGTGDSGRAGEQFF. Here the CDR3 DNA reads TGCAGCGTAACCGGGACAGGGGATAGCGGGAGGGCGGGGGAGCAGTTCTTC.

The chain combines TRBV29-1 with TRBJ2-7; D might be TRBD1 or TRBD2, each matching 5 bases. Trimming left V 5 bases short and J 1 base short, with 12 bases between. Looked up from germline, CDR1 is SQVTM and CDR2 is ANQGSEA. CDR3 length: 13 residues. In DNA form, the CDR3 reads TGCAGCGTTCCCGGGACCACGTCCTACGAGCAGTACTTC. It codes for CSVPGTTSYEQYF.

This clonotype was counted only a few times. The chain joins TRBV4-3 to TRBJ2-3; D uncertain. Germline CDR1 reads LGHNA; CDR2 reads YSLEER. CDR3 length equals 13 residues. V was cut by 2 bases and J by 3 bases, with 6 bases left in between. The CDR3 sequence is CASSQYRTDTQYF. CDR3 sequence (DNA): TGCGCCAGCAGCCAATATCGGACAGATACGCAGTATTTT.

The CDR3 is CASSRFVGNDEQFF. The CDR3 region has the DNA TGTGCCAGCAGCCGATTTGTAGGGAACGATGAGCAGTTCTTC. The J gene is TRBJ2-1, the V gene TRBV27; D gene unclear. Trimming removed 6 bases from V and 8 bases from J, with 17 bases in between. Germline CDR1 MNHEY, CDR2 SMNVEV (reference sequence). The CDR3 sequence is 14 residues long.

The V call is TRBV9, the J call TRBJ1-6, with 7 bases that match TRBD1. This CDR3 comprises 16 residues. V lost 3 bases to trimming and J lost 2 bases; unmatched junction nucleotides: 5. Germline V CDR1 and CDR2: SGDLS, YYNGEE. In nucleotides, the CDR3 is TGTGCCAGCAGCGCCAGAGACAGGGCCTATAATTCACCCCTCCACTTT. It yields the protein CASSARDRAYNSPLHF.

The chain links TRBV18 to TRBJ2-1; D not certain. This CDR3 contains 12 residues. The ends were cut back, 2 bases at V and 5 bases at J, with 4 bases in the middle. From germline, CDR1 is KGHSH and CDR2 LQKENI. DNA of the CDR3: TGTGCCAGCTCACCAGCCAACAATGAGCAGTTCTTC. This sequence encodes CASSPANNEQFF.

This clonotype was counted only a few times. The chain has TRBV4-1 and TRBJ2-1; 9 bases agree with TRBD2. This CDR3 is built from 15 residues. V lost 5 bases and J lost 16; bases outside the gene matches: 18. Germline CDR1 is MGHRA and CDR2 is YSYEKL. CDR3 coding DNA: TGCGCCAGCAGCTCGTTAGGTAGCGGGAGCTCCTTACTCTTCTTC. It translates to CASSSLGSGSSLLFF.